Each of the 7 T cell receptor beta chains below was sequenced from the same sample in a study of blood T cell repertoires in COVID-19. Profiling relied on immunoSEQ multiplex PCR, and the TCRdb table lists in-frame clones only, not all of them. The profile shows around 150,000 clones, around four fifths of them singletons. What was sequenced was PBMCs or T cells enriched from blood (not recorded which). Receptor source: a woman aged 55 to 70 who had recovered from COVID-19.

The chain joins TRBV6-6 to TRBJ1-5; 7 nucleotides match TRBD1. V was pared by 5 bases and J by 0 bases, with 16 bases of the junction left unmatched. Germline-derived CDR1 and CDR2 are MNHNY and SVGAGI (reference sequence). The CDR3 has 19 amino acids. CDR3 bases: TGTGCCAGCAGTCCGGGACAGTATAAGGAACTGGATAGCAATCAGCCCCAGCATTTT. As protein: CASSPGQYKELDSNQPQHF.

This chain connects TRBV2 to TRBJ1-3, with D unresolved. The V end lost 8 bases, the J end lost 1 base, and 6 bases lay between the germline ends. This CDR3 contains 12 residues. The germline gives CDR1 SNHLY, CDR2 FYNNEI. DNA of the CDR3: TGTGCCAGCGGCAAATCTGGAAACACCATATATTTT. This sequence encodes CASGKSGNTIYF.

The rearrangement uses TRBV5-5 and TRBJ2-7; 7 bases line up with TRBD1. The CDR3 runs 14 residues. J gave up 5 bases and V 5 bases, and 10 bases lay outside the gene matches. Germline V CDR1 and CDR2: SGHKS, YYEKEE (reference sequence). The CDR3 spells CASRTRGRRDEQYF. CDR3 bases: TGTGCCAGCAGAACGAGGGGGCGTCGTGACGAGCAGTACTTC.

This chain uses TRBV19 with TRBJ2-1, with 7 bases aligning to TRBD1. CDR3 length: 12 amino acids. Germline trimming cut 3 bases from V and 10 bases from J; bases unmatched to any gene: 3. The germline V gene encodes CDR1 LNHDA and CDR2 SQIVND (reference sequence). CDR3 sequence: CASSIPDREQFF. The CDR3 nucleotides read TGTGCCAGTAGTATCCCGGACAGGGAGCAGTTCTTC.

This chain uses TRBV6-5 with TRBJ2-7; possible D gene TRBD1, 5 bases. The CDR3 contains 15 residues. With 4 bases removed from V and 5 bases from J, the gap between germline ends came to 18 bases. Germline loops: CDR1 MNHEY, CDR2 SVGAGI. The chain's CDR3 is CASSLVSREINEQYF. In DNA, the CDR3 is TGTGCCAGCAGTTTGGTAAGCAGGGAAATCAACGAGCAGTACTTC.

This chain connects TRBV6-2 or TRBV6-3 to TRBJ2-7; possibly TRBD2 for D (5 bases). The CDR3 runs 14 residues. CDR1 is MNHEY and CDR2 is SVGEGT in the germline V gene. Trimming took off 2 bases at V and 3 bases at J, with 11 bases between the two ends. CDR3 region: CASSYNEGFYEQYF. The CDR3 nucleotides read TGTGCCAGCAGTTACAACGAGGGATTCTACGAGCAGTACTTC.

The rearrangement uses TRBV7-9 and TRBJ2-3; TRBD2 matches 10 bases. Germline loops: CDR1 SEHNR, CDR2 FQNEAQ (reference sequence). The CDR3 has 16 amino acids. Germline trimming cut 5 bases from V and 0 bases from J; bases unmatched to any gene: 5. CDR3 sequence: CASSRSGGTSTDTQYF. CDR3 in DNA: TGTGCCAGCAGCCGTAGCGGGGGGACTAGCACAGATACGCAGTATTTT.